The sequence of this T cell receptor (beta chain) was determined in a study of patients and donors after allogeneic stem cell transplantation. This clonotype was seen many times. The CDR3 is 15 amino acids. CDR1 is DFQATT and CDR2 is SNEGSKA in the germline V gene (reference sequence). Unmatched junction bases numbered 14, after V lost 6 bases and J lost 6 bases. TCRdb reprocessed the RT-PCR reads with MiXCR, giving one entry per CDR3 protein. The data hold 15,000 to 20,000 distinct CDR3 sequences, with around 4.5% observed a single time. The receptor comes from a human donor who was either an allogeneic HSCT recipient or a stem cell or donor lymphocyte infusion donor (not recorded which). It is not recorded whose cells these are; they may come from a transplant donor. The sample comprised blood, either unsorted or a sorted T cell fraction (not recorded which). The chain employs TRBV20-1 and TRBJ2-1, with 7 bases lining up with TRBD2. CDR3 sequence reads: CSAEDSGSPFNEQFF. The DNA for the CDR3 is TGCAGTGCCGAGGATAGCGGGTCGCCATTCAATGAGCAGTTCTTC.